The 6 T cell receptor delta chains below were found in one sample sequenced in a study of γδ T cells in repeated Plasmodium falciparum infection. Bulk repertoires came from Vgamma9/Vdelta2+ or Vdelta2-negative gammadelta T cells flow-sorted from PBMC. TCRdb called clones from the multiplex PCR reads again using CATT. The repertoire holds 50,000 to 65,000 delta-chain clones, with over 1.5% as singletons. Sequencing used gamma-delta T cells from blood. The receptors were sampled from a pool of human donors (malaria-infected and uninfected, not separated).

A few counts support this clone. TCRdb records a much larger clone's protein for this DNA, with a difference at residue 18 that likely arises from a read error; the protein given is the translation of the DNA. This chain links TRDV2 with TRDJ1, with D tentatively TRDD3 (6 bases). CDR1 is GEAIGNYY and CDR2 is EKD in the germline V gene. This CDR3 has 25 residues. With 2 bases removed from V and 1 base from J, the gap between germline ends came to 43 bases. The CDR3 sequence: CACDKACVLPRYWASPLRGTDKLIF. DNA for the CDR3: TGTGCCTGTGACAAGGCCTGTGTTCTCCCGAGGTACTGGGCCTCGCCCCTACGGGGCACCGATAAACTCATCTTT.

This clone was picked up a small number of times. TCRdb has a much larger clone's protein, which differs at residue 6 from the translation of this DNA, likely because of a read error; what is shown is the protein translated from the DNA. The V gene is TRDV1, the J gene TRDJ1; 10 bases map to TRDD3. Matching the DNA to germline supplied the J gene, which TCRdb does not give. This CDR3 comprises 19 residues. Trimming removed 0 bases from V and 3 bases from J; junction bases left unmatched: 13. Germline assignment: CDR1 TSWWSYY and CDR2 QGS. CDR3 sequence: CALGELLPVTGGWADKLIF. The CDR3 nucleotides are TGTGCTCTTGGGGAACTCTTACCCGTTACTGGGGGATGGGCCGATAAACTCATCTTT.

This clone was counted a few times. A read error is the likely source, as a far larger clone sits one nucleotide away. Other DNA sequences in the same sample also yield this CDR3. The V and J genes are TRDV2 and TRDJ1, with D possibly being TRDD3 (5 bases). As TCRdb names no J gene, one was assigned here on the basis of a DNA match to germline. The ends were cut back, 0 bases at V and 2 bases at J, with 24 bases in the middle. Germline V lookup: CDR1 GEAIGNYY, CDR2 EKD. The CDR3 extends over 19 amino acids. CDR3 residues: CACDTVVRGILRRTDKLIF. In DNA form, the CDR3 reads TGTGCCTGTGACACCGTCGTTCGGGGAATACTTAGAAGGACCGATAAACTCATCTTT.

A remark on this clone: TCRdb has a much larger clone's protein, which differs at residue 15 from the translation of this DNA, likely because of a read error; what is shown is the protein translated from the DNA. The rearrangement links TRDV2 to TRDJ1, with D perhaps matching TRDD3 (6 bases). The J gene, missing from TCRdb, was assigned here through DNA to germline matching. CDR3 length equals 25 residues. CDR1 and CDR2 from the germline V gene are GEAIGNYY and EKD. Between the trimmed V and J ends, which lost 2 bases and 1 base, there was a span of 43 bases. CDR3 sequence (DNA): TGTGCCTGTGACAAGGCCTGTGTTCTCCCGAGGTACTGGGCCTTGCCCCTATGGGGCACCGATAAACTCATCTTT. Its translation is CACDKACVLPRYWALPLWGTDKLIF.

On this clone itself: The protein TCRdb lists belongs to a much larger clone and differs from this DNA's translation at residue 10, which points to a read error; the protein shown is made from the DNA. This chain links TRDV1 with TRDJ1; 7 bases are shared with TRDD3. Germline values: CDR1 TSWWSYY, CDR2 QGS. CDR3 length: 14 residues. The CDR3 sequence is CALVWGAHTGKLIF. CDR3 DNA: TGTGCTCTTGTCTGGGGGGCGCACACCGGTAAACTCATCTTT.

Note on this clone: The protein that TCRdb holds for this DNA derives from a much larger clone and differs from the translated DNA at residue 3, which likely indicates a read error; the protein shown here is translated from the DNA. This sequence joins TRDV1 and TRDJ1, with 8 bases that match TRDD3. The J gene is not listed in TCRdb, so it was assigned here from a DNA match to germline. Germline V lookup: CDR1 TSWWSYY, CDR2 QGS. CDR3 length: 23 amino acids. CDR3 sequence: CAFGEKSTFGPLLGAKYTDKLIF. In DNA form, the CDR3 reads TGTGCTTTTGGGGAAAAATCCACGTTCGGTCCCCTACTGGGGGCCAAATACACCGATAAACTCATCTTT.